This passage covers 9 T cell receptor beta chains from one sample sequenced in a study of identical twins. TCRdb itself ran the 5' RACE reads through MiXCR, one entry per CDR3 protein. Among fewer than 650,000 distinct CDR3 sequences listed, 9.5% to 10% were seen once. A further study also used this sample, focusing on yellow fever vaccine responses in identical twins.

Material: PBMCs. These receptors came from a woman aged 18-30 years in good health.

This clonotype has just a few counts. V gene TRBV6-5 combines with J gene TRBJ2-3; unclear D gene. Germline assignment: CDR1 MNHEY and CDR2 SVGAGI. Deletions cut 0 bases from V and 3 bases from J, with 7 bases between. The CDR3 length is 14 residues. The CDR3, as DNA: TGTGCCAGCAGTTACTCGACGGCGACAGATACGCAGTATTTT. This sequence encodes CASSYSTATDTQYF.

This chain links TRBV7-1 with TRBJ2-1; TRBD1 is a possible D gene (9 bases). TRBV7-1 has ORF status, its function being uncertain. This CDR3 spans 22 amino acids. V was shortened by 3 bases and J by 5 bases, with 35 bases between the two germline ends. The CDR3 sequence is CASSSVPGQGSLREGLNNEQFF. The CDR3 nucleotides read TGTGCCAGCAGCTCCGTACCGGGACAGGGATCCTTACGGGAGGGCCTGAACAATGAGCAGTTCTTC.

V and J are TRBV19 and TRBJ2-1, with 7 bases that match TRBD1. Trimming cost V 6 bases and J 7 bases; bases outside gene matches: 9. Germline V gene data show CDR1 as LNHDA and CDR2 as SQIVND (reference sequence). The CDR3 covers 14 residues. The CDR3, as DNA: TGTGCCAGTAGCGATCACAGGGGTAGGAATGAGCAGTTCTTC. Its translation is CASSDHRGRNEQFF.

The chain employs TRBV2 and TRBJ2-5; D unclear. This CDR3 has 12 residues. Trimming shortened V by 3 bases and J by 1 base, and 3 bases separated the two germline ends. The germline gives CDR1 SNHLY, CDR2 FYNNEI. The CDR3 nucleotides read TGTGCCAGCAGTGAGTTCCAAGAGACCCAGTACTTC. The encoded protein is CASSEFQETQYF.

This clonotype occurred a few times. Here the CDR3 reads CSATSEDTQYF. Here the CDR3 DNA reads TGCAGTGCCACTAGCGAGGATACGCAGTATTTT. V usage is TRBV20-1 and J usage is TRBJ2-3; 7 positions match TRBD2. V gave up 6 bases and J gave up 6 bases; unmatched junction bases: 3. The CDR3 extends over 11 amino acids. In germline, CDR1 is DFQATT, CDR2 SNEGSKA (reference sequence).

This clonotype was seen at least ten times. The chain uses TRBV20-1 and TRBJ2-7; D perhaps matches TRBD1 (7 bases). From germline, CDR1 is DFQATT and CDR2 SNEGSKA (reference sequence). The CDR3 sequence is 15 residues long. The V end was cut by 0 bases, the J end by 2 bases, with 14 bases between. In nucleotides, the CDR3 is TGCAGTGCTAGAGATCTTCGGGGGACAGCCTACGAGCAGTACTTC. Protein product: CSARDLRGTAYEQYF.

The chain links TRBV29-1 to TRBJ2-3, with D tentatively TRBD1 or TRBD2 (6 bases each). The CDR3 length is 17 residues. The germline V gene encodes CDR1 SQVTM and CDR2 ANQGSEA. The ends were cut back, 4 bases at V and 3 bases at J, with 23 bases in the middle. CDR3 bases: TGCAGCGTTGTCTTTTTCTGGGGTGGGGGGCCGACAGATACGCAGTATTTT. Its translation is CSVVFFWGGGPTDTQYF.

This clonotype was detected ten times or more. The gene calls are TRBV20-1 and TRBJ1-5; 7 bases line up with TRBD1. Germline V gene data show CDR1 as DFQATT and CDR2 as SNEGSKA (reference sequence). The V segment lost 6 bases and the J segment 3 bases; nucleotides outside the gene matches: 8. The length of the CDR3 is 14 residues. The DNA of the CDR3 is TGCAGTGCAGAAGGACAGGCCTTCAATCAGCCCCAGCATTTT. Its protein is CSAEGQAFNQPQHF.

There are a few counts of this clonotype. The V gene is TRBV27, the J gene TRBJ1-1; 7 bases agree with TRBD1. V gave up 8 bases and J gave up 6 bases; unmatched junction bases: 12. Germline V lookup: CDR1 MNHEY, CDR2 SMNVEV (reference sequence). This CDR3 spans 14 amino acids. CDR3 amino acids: CASRLRQGGSEAFF. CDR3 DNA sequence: TGTGCCAGCCGCCTCAGACAGGGAGGATCTGAAGCTTTCTTT.